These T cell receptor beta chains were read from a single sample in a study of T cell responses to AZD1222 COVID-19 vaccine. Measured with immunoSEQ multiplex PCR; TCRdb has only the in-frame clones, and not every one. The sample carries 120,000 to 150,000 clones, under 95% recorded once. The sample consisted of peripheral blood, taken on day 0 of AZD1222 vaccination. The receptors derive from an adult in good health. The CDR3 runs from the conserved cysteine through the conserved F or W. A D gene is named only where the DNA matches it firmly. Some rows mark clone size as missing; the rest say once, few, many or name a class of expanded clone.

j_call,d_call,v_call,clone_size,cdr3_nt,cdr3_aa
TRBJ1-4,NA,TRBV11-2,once,TGTGCCAGCAGCTTAACGTTCCAAGATGAAAAACTGTTTTTT,CASSLTFQDEKLFF
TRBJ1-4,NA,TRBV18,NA,TGTGCCAGCTCATTCGGCAGGGTTACAACTAATGAAAAACTGTTTTTT,CASSFGRVTTNEKLFF
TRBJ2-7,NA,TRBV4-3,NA,TGCGCCAGCAGCCAAGATCCGAACAGCTACGAGCAGTACTTC,CASSQDPNSYEQYF
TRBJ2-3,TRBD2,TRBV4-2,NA,TGTGCCAGCAGCCAAAACCAGCGGGGGGTGGTAGATACGCAGTATTTT,CASSQNQRGVVDTQYF
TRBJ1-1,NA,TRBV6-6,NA,TGTGCCAGCAGTTACTCGACGGCTACGAACACTGAAGCTTTCTTT,CASSYSTATNTEAFF
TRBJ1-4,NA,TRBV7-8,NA,TGTGCCAGCAGCGCGGACACCGCTAGAGAAAAACTGTTTTTT,CASSADTAREKLFF
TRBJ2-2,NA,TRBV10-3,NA,TGTGCCATCAGTGAGTCTAATAGAGGCACCGGGGAGCTGTTTTTT,CAISESNRGTGELFF
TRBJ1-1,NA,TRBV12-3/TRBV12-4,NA,TGTGCCAGCAGAGGGACACCCCCTGAAGCTTTCTTT,CASRGTPPEAFF
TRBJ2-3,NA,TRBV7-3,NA,TGTGCCAGCAGCTTATCGGGCCACAACACAGATACGCAGTATTTT,CASSLSGHNTDTQYF
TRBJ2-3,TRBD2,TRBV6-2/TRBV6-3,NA,TGTGCCAGCAGTTACCGGGGGGACTTCACAGATACGCAGTATTTT,CASSYRGDFTDTQYF
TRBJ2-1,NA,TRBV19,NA,TGTGCCAGTAGTTGGGGATACAATGAGCAGTTCTTC,CASSWGYNEQFF
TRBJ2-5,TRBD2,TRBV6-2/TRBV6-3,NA,TGTGCCAGCAGTTCACTAGCGGGGGGATTCCAAGAGACCCAGTACTTC,CASSSLAGGFQETQYF
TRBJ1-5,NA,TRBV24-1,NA,TGTGCCGACCGGGAAAACAGTGAGCAGCCCCAGCATTTT,CADRENSEQPQHF
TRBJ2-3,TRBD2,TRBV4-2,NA,TGTGCCAGCAGCCAATCCCCCCCCCTCCATCAGCGGGGGATCACAGATACGCAGTATTTT,CASSQSPPLHQRGITDTQYF
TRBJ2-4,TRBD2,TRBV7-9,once,TGTGCCAGCAGCGAGCTAGCGGGAGTCCCATTTTACTTC,CASSELAGVPFYF
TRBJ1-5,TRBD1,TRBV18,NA,TGTGCCAGCTCACCCTCTCCGGGACAGAGCAATCAGCCCCAGCATTTT,CASSPSPGQSNQPQHF
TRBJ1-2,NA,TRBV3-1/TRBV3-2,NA,TGTGCCAGCAGCCAAGTGCAGGGCCCACTAAACTATGGCTACACCTTC,CASSQVQGPLNYGYTF
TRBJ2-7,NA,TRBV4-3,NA,TGCGCCAGCAGCCCACCCCTCTGGGAGCAGTACTTC,CASSPPLWEQYF
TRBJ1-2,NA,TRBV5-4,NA,TGTGCCAGCAGCCCGGTAGGACAGTCTAACTATGGCTACACCTTC,CASSPVGQSNYGYTF
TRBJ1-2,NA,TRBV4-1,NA,TGCGCCAGCAGCCCGTTAGGGGCAGACGGCTACACCTTC,CASSPLGADGYTF
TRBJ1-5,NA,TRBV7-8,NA,TGTGCCAGCAGCCCCATCGGCAATCAGCCCCAGCATTTT,CASSPIGNQPQHF
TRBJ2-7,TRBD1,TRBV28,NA,TGTGCCGTTCAGAGGGACAGGGGCTACGAGCAGTACTTC,CAVQRDRGYEQYF
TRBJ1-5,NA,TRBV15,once,TGTGCCACCAGCCCCTCGGGGCCCGCACGGCCCCAGCATTTT,CATSPSGPARPQHF
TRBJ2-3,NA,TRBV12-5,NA,TGTGCTAGTGGTTTGATGCCAAGGGGGGGGCGTACAGATACGCAGTATTTT,CASGLMPRGGRTDTQYF
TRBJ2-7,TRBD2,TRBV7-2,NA,TGTGCCAGCGGTAGCGGGAGGTTCTACGAGCAGTACTTC,CASGSGRFYEQYF
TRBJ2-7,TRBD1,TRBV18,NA,TGTGCCAGCGCGCAGGGACAGGGATTTTACGAGCAGTACTTC,CASAQGQGFYEQYF
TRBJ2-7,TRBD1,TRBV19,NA,TGTGCCAGTAGTGGACGACAGGGGTCCTACGAGCAGTACTTC,CASSGRQGSYEQYF
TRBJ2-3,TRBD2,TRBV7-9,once,TGTGCCAGCAGCTTCCGGACTAGCGGGGATGATACGCAGTATTTT,CASSFRTSGDDTQYF
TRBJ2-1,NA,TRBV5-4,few,TGTGCCAGCAGCCCCCGCATGAATTCCTACAATGAGCAGTTCTTC,CASSPRMNSYNEQFF
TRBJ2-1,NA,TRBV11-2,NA,TGTGCCAGCAGCCGCGGACGTTACAATGAGCAGTTCTTC,CASSRGRYNEQFF
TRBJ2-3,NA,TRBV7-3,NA,TGTGCCAGCAGCTCAGGATCGGGACCAGATACGCAGTATTTT,CASSSGSGPDTQYF
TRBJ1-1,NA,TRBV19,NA,TGTGCCAGTAGTATAGGGGAAAATGAAGCTTTCTTT,CASSIGENEAFF
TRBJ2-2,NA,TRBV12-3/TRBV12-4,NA,TGTGCCAGCAGCGCTCACACCGGGGAGCTGTTTTTT,CASSAHTGELFF
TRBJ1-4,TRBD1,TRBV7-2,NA,TGTGCCAGCAGCCCAGGACCGCCGGGACAGGCATCAGGAAAACTGTTTTTT,CASSPGPPGQASGKLFF
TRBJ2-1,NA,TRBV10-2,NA,TGCGCCAGCAGGGTTGGACCTGGGAATGAGCAGTTCTTC,CASRVGPGNEQFF
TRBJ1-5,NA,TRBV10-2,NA,TGCGCCAGCAGTGAGGGCGGGGGGCGGCATCAGCCCCAGCATTTT,CASSEGGGRHQPQHF
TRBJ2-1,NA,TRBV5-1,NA,TGCGCCAGCAGCGCTATAGGATCAGCTGGTGGTGAGCAGTTCTTC,CASSAIGSAGGEQFF
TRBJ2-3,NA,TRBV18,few,TGTGCCAGCTCACCCTCGTTGGGAGGGGGAAGAACAGATACGCAGTATTTT,CASSPSLGGGRTDTQYF
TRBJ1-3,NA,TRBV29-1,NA,TGCAGCGCCCTAGGGGCACAAGTCTCTGGAAACACCATATATTTT,CSALGAQVSGNTIYF
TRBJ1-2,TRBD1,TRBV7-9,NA,TGTGCCAGCAGCTTAAGAGGGGGCCACGACTATGGCTACACCTTC,CASSLRGGHDYGYTF
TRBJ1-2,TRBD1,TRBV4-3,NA,TGCGCCAGCAGCCAAGACGGCAGGGGGTACGGCTACACCTTC,CASSQDGRGYGYTF
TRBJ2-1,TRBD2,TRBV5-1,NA,TGCGCCAGCAGCTTGGCTGCGGGAGCTTACAATGAGCAGTTCTTC,CASSLAAGAYNEQFF
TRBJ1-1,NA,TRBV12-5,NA,TGTGCTAGTGGCCGGTTTGGGATCGGGGATCCGGAAGCTTTCTTT,CASGRFGIGDPEAFF